This T cell receptor (beta chain) appears in the sequencing data of a study of T cell responses to AZD1222 COVID-19 vaccine. Deletions cut 3 bases from V and 0 bases from J, with 11 bases between. The CDR3 loop spans 15 amino acids. In germline, CDR1 is LGHNA, CDR2 YSLEER. Method: immunoSEQ multiplex PCR; TCRdb's copy keeps in-frame clones and lacks some. This table has 110,000 or so clones, approximately 87% appearing once. The source material was peripheral blood, sampled 28 days after the second AZD1222 dose. V gene TRBV4-3 combines with J gene TRBJ1-1; weak D call: TRBD1 (6 bases). This receptor was obtained from an adult who received the AZD1222 COVID-19 vaccine. The CDR3 nucleotides read TGCGCCAGCAGCCAGGGGGCGCGGATGAACACTGAAGCTTTCTTT. Translating it yields CASSQGARMNTEAFF.